Shown below are 24 T cell receptor beta chains from a single sample sequenced in a study of cytomegalovirus exposure and HLA in healthy donors. Amplification used 60 Vbeta primers and 13 Jbeta primers. Profiled with immunoSEQ multiplex PCR; TCRdb holds only in-frame clones, not every one. Of around 150,000 clones in the sample, 70% to 90% are singletons; the top ten hold more than 1.5%. The sequenced sample was PBMCs. The receptors were sampled from a man aged 40-50 years in good health and CMV-seronegative.

V is TRBV5-1 and J is TRBJ1-1, with 8 bases fitting TRBD1. With 4 bases clipped from V and 2 bases from J, the junction kept 13 bases outside the gene matches. The CDR3 consists of 17 residues. Germline assignment: CDR1 SGHRS and CDR2 YFSETQ. Here the CDR3 reads CASSLRSRGQGNTEAFF. In DNA form, the CDR3 reads TGCGCCAGCAGCCTCAGATCCAGGGGGCAGGGAAACACTGAAGCTTTCTTT.

This sequence joins TRBV5-8 and TRBJ2-5; possible D gene TRBD2, 5 bases. The J call may be mistaken, given a closer DNA end match to TRBJ2-7. The CDR3 extends over 15 amino acids. Germline values: CDR1 SGHTS, CDR2 YDEGEE. The DNA of the CDR3 is TGTGCCAGCAGCTTGGATTTCCAGGACTTCTACGAGCAGTACTTC. Its translation is CASSLDFQDFYEQYF.

The J gene is TRBJ1-2, the V gene TRBV28; TRBD1 matches 12 bases. V was pared by 2 bases and J by 4 bases, with 2 bases of the junction left unmatched. CDR1 MDHEN and CDR2 SYDVKM come from the germline V gene. This CDR3 region has 15 residues. CDR3 sequence (DNA): TGTGCCAGCAGTTTAGGGACAGGGGGCGGCTATGGCTACACCTTC. Translated, it gives CASSLGTGGGYGYTF.

This rearrangement joins TRBV7-9 to TRBJ2-7; 7 bases fit TRBD1. The CDR3 contains 13 residues. Trimming cost V 4 bases and J 2 bases; bases outside gene matches: 2. Germline CDR1 and CDR2: SEHNR and FQNEAQ (reference sequence). Written as DNA, the CDR3 is TGTGCCAGCAGCTCGGGACAGACCTACGAGCAGTACTTC. Its protein product is CASSSGQTYEQYF. The whole variable domain, remainder taken from reference TRBV7-9 and TRBJ2-7, is DTGVSQNPRHKITKRGQNVTFRCDPISEHNRLYWYRQTLGQGPEFLTYFQNEAQLEKSRLLSDRFSAERPKGSFSTLEIQRTEQGDSAMYLCASSSGQTYEQYFGPGTRLTVT.

V and J are TRBV5-8 and TRBJ1-3; 11 bases map to TRBD1. The V and J ends lost 4 bases and 2 bases, in that order; junction bases with no gene match: 5. Germline values: CDR1 SGHTS, CDR2 YDEGEE. The CDR3 consists of 16 residues. The CDR3 bases are TGTGCCAGCAGCCCCCCGGGACAGGGGGCTGGAAACACCATATATTTT. This translates into CASSPPGQGAGNTIYF.

This clone was seen only a few times. The rearrangement uses TRBV19 and TRBJ2-7, with TRBD2 matching over 13 bases. Germline V lookup: CDR1 LNHDA, CDR2 SQIVND (reference sequence). This CDR3 region has 15 residues. Trimming at V came to 3 bases and at J to 5 bases, leaving 4 bases not matched to a gene. CDR3 coding DNA: TGTGCCAGTAGTATTCCAGGACTAGCGGGAGACGAGCAGTACTTC. Protein: CASSIPGLAGDEQYF.

V and J are TRBV18 and TRBJ1-5, with D tentatively TRBD1 (6 bases). From germline, CDR1 is KGHSH and CDR2 LQKENI. Trimming cost V 8 bases and J 6 bases, with 23 bases left between them. The CDR3 has 16 amino acids. CDR3 nucleotide sequence: TGTGCCAGCGCAAGAGGGGGGGCGGGGGCCGGTCAGCCCCAGCATTTT. It yields the protein CASARGGAGAGQPQHF.

This chain connects TRBV4-3 to TRBJ2-7, with TRBD2 matching over 8 bases. The CDR3 length is 16 residues. After removal of 1 base from V and 1 base from J, the junction contained 6 bases not matched to a gene. In germline, CDR1 is LGHNA, CDR2 YSLEER. CDR3 nucleotide sequence: TGCGCCAGCAGCCAAGCTGCTCGGGAGGGTTCCTACGAGCAGTACTTC. Translated, it gives CASSQAAREGSYEQYF.

The rearrangement joins TRBV6-1 to TRBJ1-2, with D tentatively TRBD1 (6 bases). Looked up from germline, CDR1 is MNHNS and CDR2 is SASEGT. V was clipped by 7 bases and J by 8 bases, with 20 bases between them. The CDR3 totals 14 residues. This chain's CDR3 is CASTRVAPQGGYTF. CDR3 nucleotide sequence: TGTGCCAGCACTCGAGTGGCGCCACAGGGCGGCTACACCTTC.

The chain combines TRBV4-1 with TRBJ1-2, with D possibly TRBD1 on 5 matching bases. V lost 0 bases, J lost 4 bases, and 18 bases lay in between. The V gene's germline CDR1 is MGHRA and CDR2 YSYEKL. This CDR3 spans 17 amino acids. CDR3 coding DNA: TGCGCCAGCAGCCAAGAGGGTGGGGCAGCCGCCCGCTATGGCTACACCTTC. It translates to CASSQEGGAAARYGYTF.

This chain links TRBV7-9 with TRBJ2-1; possible D gene TRBD2, 7 bases. Per the germline V gene, CDR1 is SEHNR and CDR2 is FQNEAQ (reference sequence). This CDR3 spans 14 amino acids. With 1 base removed from V and 7 bases from J, the gap between germline ends came to 11 bases. The CDR3 is CASSLDAGANEQFF. The CDR3, as DNA: TGTGCCAGCAGCTTAGATGCGGGGGCAAATGAGCAGTTCTTC.

This clone was seen more than once but under ten times. J is TRBJ2-1 and V is TRBV7-8, with a possible D match to TRBD1 (6 bases). The V gene's germline CDR1 is SGHVS and CDR2 FQNEAQ. This CDR3 has 14 amino acids. V lost 4 bases to trimming and J lost 10 bases, with 17 bases between them. The CDR3 is CASSSTTARGEQFF. The CDR3 DNA reads TGTGCCAGCAGCTCGACTACTGCTAGGGGGGAGCAGTTCTTC.

The gene calls are TRBV7-2 and TRBJ2-4; 8 bases agree with TRBD2. Germline V lookup: CDR1 SGHTA, CDR2 FQGNSA. This CDR3 comprises 12 residues. V dropped 5 bases and J dropped 8; count of bases not matched to a gene: 2. The DNA of the CDR3 is TGTGCCAGCAGCAGCGGGGGAGACATTCAGTACTTC. Translation gives CASSSGGDIQYF.

V and J are TRBV7-2 and TRBJ1-5; TRBD1 matches at 7 bases. Trimming took 0 bases from V and 3 from J; bases not matched to a gene: 5. This CDR3 is built from 16 residues. CDR1 SGHTA and CDR2 FQGNSA come from the germline V gene. This CDR3 is CASSLAGGRVNQPQHF. The CDR3 DNA sequence: TGTGCCAGCAGCTTAGCAGGGGGCCGGGTCAATCAGCCCCAGCATTTT.

The chain uses TRBV30 and TRBJ1-3, with no clear D. The V gene's germline CDR1 is GTSNPN and CDR2 SVGIG (reference sequence). This CDR3 region has 13 residues. The V end lost 8 bases, the J end lost 1 base, and 12 bases lay between the germline ends. The CDR3 here is CASGAGSGNTIYF. CDR3 nucleotide sequence: TGTGCCAGTGGAGCCGGGTCTGGAAACACCATATATTTT.

The J gene is TRBJ1-5, the V gene TRBV6-5; D is uncertain. Germline CDR1 is MNHEY and CDR2 is SVGAGI. This CDR3 contains 13 residues. The V and J ends lost 5 bases and 6 bases respectively, with 11 bases between them. The CDR3, as DNA: TGTGCCAGCAGTCCTGGGCCCCTTCAGCCCCAGCATTTT. It codes for CASSPGPLQPQHF.

The rearrangement uses TRBV4-3 and TRBJ1-6; 9 bases fit TRBD1. Per the germline V gene, CDR1 is LGHNA and CDR2 is YSLEER. This CDR3 region has 19 residues. J gave up 6 bases and V 0 bases, and 12 bases lay outside the gene matches. In DNA form, the CDR3 reads TGCGCCAGCAGCCAAGATCGGGGACAGGGAAAGGGAGGTAATTCACCCCTCCACTTT. Protein: CASSQDRGQGKGGNSPLHF.

CDR3 coding DNA: TGTGCCAGCAGCCCCGGTCGGGGTAACGAGCAGTACTTC. Translating it yields CASSPGRGNEQYF. V is TRBV7-2 and J is TRBJ2-5, with D perhaps matching TRBD2 (5 bases). The J call may be mistaken, given a closer DNA end match to TRBJ2-7. The CDR3 covers 13 residues. Germline V gene data show CDR1 as SGHTA and CDR2 as FQGNSA.

V gene TRBV19 combines with J gene TRBJ2-1; 10 bases are shared with TRBD2. The CDR3 contains 15 residues. V shed 3 bases, J shed 10 bases, and the junction held 9 bases outside the gene matches. Germline CDR1 LNHDA, CDR2 SQIVND (reference sequence). This chain's CDR3 is CASSMGASGREEQFF. The CDR3 region has the DNA TGTGCCAGTAGTATGGGGGCTAGCGGGAGAGAAGAGCAGTTCTTC.

This clone was seen more than once but under ten times. The V and J genes are TRBV18 and TRBJ2-3; 7 positions agree with TRBD2. The CDR3 sequence is 13 residues long. J gave up 6 bases and V 6 bases, and 6 bases lay outside the gene matches. CDR1 and CDR2 from the germline V gene are KGHSH and LQKENI. The CDR3 here is CASSPGRVDTQYF. The CDR3 bases are TGTGCCAGCTCGCCGGGGAGGGTGGATACGCAGTATTTT.

The chain links TRBV5-1 to TRBJ2-3, with D perhaps matching TRBD2 (6 bases). Trimming removed 6 bases from V and 4 bases from J, with 18 bases in between. In germline, CDR1 is SGHRS, CDR2 YFSETQ. The CDR3 consists of 15 residues. The CDR3 loop reads CASKLVDGGADTQYF. Here the CDR3 DNA reads TGCGCCAGCAAATTGGTGGACGGGGGAGCAGATACGCAGTATTTT.

The chain couples TRBV5-4 to TRBJ2-7; a weak D match, TRBD1 (6 bases). Germline assignment: CDR1 SGHNT and CDR2 YYREEE (reference sequence). The V and J ends lost 1 base and 3 bases respectively, with 14 bases between them. The CDR3 is made up of 15 amino acids. The CDR3 nucleotides are TGTGCCAGCAGCTTGTTAGGGGGTGAGCGCTACGAGCAGTACTTC. Translating gives CASSLLGGERYEQYF. The variable domain in full, with the rest retrieved from reference TRBV5-4 and TRBJ2-7, is ETGVTQSPTHLIKTRGQQVTLRCSSQSGHNTVSWYQQALGQGPQFIFQYYREEENGRGNFPPRFSGLQFPNYSSELNVNALELDDSALYLCASSLLGGERYEQYFGPGTRLTVT.

This clone was counted between two and nine times. This chain connects TRBV5-4 to TRBJ1-6; 10 nucleotides line up with TRBD1. Looked up from germline, CDR1 is SGHNT and CDR2 is YYREEE (reference sequence). V lost 4 bases to trimming and J lost 7 bases; unmatched junction nucleotides: 5. The CDR3 has 15 residues. The CDR3 nucleotides read TGTGCCAGCAGCGCCGACAGGGGGCAAAATTCACCCCTCCACTTT. This encodes CASSADRGQNSPLHF. Supplemented by reference TRBV5-4 and TRBJ1-6, the full variable domain reads ETGVTQSPTHLIKTRGQQVTLRCSSQSGHNTVSWYQQALGQGPQFIFQYYREEENGRGNFPPRFSGLQFPNYSSELNVNALELDDSALYLCASSADRGQNSPLHFGNGTRLTVT.

This clone was detected a few times. This chain links TRBV19 with TRBJ1-2, with D maybe TRBD1 (5 bases). The germline V and J ends were trimmed by 2 bases and 5 bases, with 15 bases remaining between them. Germline-derived CDR1 and CDR2 are LNHDA and SQIVND (reference sequence). The CDR3 consists of 15 residues. The CDR3 nucleotides are TGTGCCAGTAGTATAACCCTCGACAGCCGTTATGGCTACACCTTC. As protein: CASSITLDSRYGYTF.